In its sample, the clone carrying this T cell receptor beta chain was seen a few times. Antigen specificity is unknown. Using unique molecular identifiers, the investigators prepared the TCRbeta library. TCRdb re-analysed the PCR reads in MiXCR, keeping a single row per CDR3 protein. The table records about 980,000 distinct CDR3 sequences, 25% to 35% of them present only once. This entry comes from a study of T-cell reconstitution after alpha-beta-depleted transplantation in children. Study-wide points: Two months or so post-transplant, alpha-beta T cells reportedly derived from several hundred expanded graft clones. At the one-year point after transplant, T-cell counts and TCRbeta diversity were found to come mostly from T cells that had been newly produced. The origin of high day-60 TCRbeta diversity in some patients lay in surviving recipient T cells and thymic progenitors.

Specimen: PBMCs, mostly from graft donor cells, collected 360 days after TCRalphabeta/CD19-depleted stem cell transplant. This sequence was found in a boy under two years old who had a stem cell transplant for SCID, so the T cells may come from the graft donor.

CDR3 residues: CSAIDMILYEQYF. The DNA of the CDR3 is TGCAGTGCCATTGACATGATCCTCTACGAGCAGTACTTC. This sequence joins TRBV20-1 and TRBJ2-7, with no clear D. The V end lost 6 bases, the J end lost 3 bases, and 15 bases lay between the germline ends. Germline CDR1 reads DFQATT; CDR2 reads SNEGSKA (reference sequence). There are 13 residues in the CDR3.